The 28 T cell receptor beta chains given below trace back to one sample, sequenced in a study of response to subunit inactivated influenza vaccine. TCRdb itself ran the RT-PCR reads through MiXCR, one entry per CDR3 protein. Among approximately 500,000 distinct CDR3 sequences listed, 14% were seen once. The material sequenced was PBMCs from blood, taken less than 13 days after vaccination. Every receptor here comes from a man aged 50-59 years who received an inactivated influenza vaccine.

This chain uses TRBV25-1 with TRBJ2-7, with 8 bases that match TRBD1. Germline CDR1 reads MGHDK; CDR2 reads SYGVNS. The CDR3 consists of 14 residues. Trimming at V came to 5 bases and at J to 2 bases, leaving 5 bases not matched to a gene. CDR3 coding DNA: TGTGCCAGCAGTATCCGGGACAGGACCTACGAGCAGTACTTC. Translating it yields CASSIRDRTYEQYF.

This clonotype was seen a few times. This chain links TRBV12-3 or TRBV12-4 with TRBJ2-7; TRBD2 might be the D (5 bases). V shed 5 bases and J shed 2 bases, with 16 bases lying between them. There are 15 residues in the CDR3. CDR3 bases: TGTGCCAGCAGTAGAGGAGGTTCTGGGACCTACGAGCAGTACTTC. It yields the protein CASSRGGSGTYEQYF.

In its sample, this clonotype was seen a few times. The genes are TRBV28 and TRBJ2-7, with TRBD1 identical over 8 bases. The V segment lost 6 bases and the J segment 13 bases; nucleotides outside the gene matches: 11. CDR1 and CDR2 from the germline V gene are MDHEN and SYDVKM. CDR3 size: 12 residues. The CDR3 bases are TGTGCCAGCAGGAAGTTTCAGGGACAGGTTTACTTC. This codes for CASRKFQGQVYF.

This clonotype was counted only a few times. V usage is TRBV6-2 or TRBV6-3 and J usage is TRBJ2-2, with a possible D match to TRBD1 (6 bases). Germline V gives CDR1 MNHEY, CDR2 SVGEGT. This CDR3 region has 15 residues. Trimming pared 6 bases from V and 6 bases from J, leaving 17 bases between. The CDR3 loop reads CASSDGTPPSGELFF. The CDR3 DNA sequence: TGTGCCAGCAGCGACGGGACACCACCGTCCGGGGAGCTGTTTTTT.

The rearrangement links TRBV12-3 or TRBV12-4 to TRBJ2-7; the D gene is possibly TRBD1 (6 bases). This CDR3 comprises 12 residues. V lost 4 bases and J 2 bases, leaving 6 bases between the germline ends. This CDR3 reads CASSWTAYEQYF. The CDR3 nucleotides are TGTGCCAGCAGTTGGACAGCCTACGAGCAGTACTTC.

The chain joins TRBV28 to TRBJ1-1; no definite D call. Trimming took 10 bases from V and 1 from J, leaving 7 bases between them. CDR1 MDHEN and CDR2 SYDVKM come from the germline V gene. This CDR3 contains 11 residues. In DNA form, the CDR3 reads TGTGCCATCGACTCGAACACTGAAGCTTTCTTT. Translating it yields CAIDSNTEAFF.

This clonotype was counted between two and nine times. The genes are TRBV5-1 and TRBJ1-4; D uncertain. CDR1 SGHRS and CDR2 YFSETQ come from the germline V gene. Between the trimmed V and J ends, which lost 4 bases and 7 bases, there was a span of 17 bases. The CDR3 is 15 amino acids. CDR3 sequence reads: CASSTDPSRGEKLFF. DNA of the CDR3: TGCGCCAGCAGCACCGACCCTAGTCGAGGTGAAAAACTGTTTTTT. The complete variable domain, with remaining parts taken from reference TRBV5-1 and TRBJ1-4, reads KAGVTQTPRYLIKTRGQQVTLSCSPISGHRSVSWYQQTPGQGLQFLFEYFSETQRNKGNFPGRFSGRQFSNSRSEMNVSTLELGDSALYLCASSTDPSRGEKLFFGSGTQLSVL.

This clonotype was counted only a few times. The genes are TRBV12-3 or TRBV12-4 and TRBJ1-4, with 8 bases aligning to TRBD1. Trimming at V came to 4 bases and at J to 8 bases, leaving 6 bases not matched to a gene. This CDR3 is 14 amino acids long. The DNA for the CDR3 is TGTGCCAGCAGTTCGGACAGGGTTTGGGAAAAACTGTTTTTT. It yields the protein CASSSDRVWEKLFF.

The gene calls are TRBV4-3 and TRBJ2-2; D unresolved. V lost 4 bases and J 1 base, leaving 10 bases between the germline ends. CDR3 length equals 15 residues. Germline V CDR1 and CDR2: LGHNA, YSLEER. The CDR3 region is CASSLDSKNTGELFF. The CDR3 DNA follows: TGCGCCAGCAGCCTTGACTCGAAGAACACCGGGGAGCTGTTTTTT.

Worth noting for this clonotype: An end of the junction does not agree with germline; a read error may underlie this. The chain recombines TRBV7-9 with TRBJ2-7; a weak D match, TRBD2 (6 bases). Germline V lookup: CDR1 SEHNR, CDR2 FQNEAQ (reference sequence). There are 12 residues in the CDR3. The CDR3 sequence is CASSPDSGGRHF. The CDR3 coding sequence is TGTGCCAGCAGCCCAGATTCGGGTGGGAGGCACTTC.

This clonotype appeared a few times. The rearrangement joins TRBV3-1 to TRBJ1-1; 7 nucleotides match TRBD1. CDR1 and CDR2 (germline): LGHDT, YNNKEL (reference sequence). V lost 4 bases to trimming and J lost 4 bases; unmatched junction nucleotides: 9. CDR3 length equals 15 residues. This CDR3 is CASSLRGGSTTEAFF. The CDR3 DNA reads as TGTGCCAGCAGCCTAAGAGGGGGCTCGACCACTGAAGCTTTCTTT.

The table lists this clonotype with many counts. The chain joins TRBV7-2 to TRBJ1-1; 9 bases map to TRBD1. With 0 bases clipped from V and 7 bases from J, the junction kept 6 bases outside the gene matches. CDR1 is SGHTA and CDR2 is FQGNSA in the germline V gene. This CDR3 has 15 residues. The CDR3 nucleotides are TGTGCCAGCAGCTTAGCGCCTGGGACAGGGAGTGAAGCTTTCTTT. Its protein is CASSLAPGTGSEAFF.

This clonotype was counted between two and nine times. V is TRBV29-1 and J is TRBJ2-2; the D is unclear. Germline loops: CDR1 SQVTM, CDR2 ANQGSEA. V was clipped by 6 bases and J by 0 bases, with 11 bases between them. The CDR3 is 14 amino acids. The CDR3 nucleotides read TGCAGCGTGGAATTCCCAGCGAACACCGGGGAGCTGTTTTTT. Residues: CSVEFPANTGELFF.

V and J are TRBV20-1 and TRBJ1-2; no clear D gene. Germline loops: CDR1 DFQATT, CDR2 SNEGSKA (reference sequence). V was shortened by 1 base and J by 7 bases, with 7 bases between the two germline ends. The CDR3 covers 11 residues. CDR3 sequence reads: CSARGPSGYTF. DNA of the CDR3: TGCAGTGCTAGAGGGCCCTCTGGCTACACCTTC.

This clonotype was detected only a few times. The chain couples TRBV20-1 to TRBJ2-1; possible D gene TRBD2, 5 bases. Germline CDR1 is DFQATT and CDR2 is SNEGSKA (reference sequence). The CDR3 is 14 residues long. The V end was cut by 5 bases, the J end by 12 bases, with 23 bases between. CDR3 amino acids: CSAGRMRSGKGQFF. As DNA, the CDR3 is TGCAGTGCTGGACGGATGAGGAGCGGAAAGGGGCAGTTCTTC.

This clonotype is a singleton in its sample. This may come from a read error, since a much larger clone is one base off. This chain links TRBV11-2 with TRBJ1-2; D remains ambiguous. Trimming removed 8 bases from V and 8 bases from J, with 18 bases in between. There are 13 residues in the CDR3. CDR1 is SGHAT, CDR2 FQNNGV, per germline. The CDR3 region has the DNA TGTGCCAGCCGCTCTGGCGGGGAAGGGGGCTACACCTTC. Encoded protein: CASRSGGEGGYTF.

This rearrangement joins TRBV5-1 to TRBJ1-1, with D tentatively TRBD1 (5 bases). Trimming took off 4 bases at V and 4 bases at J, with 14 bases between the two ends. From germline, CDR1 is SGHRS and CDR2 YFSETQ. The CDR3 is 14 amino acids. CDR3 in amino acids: CASSPQGKGTEAFF. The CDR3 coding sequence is TGCGCCAGCAGCCCCCAGGGAAAGGGCACTGAAGCTTTCTTT.

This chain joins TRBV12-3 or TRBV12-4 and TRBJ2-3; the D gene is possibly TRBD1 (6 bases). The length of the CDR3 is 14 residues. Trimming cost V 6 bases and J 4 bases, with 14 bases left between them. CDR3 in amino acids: CASSRSQGPDTQYF. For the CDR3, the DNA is TGTGCCAGCAGCCGATCACAGGGCCCAGATACGCAGTATTTT.

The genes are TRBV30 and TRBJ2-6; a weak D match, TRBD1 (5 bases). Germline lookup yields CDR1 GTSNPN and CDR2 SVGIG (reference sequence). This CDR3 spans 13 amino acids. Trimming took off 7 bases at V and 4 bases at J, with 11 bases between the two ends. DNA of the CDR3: TGTGCCTTTGGGGCACCGGGGGCCAACGTCCTGACTTTC. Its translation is CAFGAPGANVLTF.

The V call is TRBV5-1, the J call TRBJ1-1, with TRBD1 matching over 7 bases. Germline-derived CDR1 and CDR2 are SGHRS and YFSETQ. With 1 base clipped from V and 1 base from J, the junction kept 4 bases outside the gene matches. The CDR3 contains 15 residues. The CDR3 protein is CASSLSGQKNTEAFF. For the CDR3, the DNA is TGCGCCAGCAGCTTGTCGGGACAGAAGAACACTGAAGCTTTCTTT.

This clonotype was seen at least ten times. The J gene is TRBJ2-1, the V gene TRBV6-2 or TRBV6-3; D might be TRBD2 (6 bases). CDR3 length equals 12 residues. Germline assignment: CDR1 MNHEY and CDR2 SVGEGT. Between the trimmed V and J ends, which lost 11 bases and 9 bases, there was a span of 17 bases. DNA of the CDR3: TGTGCCTCGGGGGAGATTGATAGTGAGCAGTTCTTC. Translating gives CASGEIDSEQFF.

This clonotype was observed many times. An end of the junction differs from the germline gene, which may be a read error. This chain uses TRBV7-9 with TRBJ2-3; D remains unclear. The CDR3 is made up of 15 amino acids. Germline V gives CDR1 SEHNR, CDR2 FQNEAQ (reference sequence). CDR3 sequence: CASSLAGLSTDTQYF. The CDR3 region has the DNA TGCGCCAGCAGCTTGGCCGGCCTTAGCACGGATACGCAGTATTTT.

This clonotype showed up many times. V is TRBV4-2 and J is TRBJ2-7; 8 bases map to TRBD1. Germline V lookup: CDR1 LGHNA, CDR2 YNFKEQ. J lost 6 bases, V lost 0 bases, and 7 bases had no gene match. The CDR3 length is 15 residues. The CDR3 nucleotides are TGTGCCAGCAGCCAAGAGACAGGGGATCTGGGCGAGCAGTACTTC. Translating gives CASSQETGDLGEQYF.

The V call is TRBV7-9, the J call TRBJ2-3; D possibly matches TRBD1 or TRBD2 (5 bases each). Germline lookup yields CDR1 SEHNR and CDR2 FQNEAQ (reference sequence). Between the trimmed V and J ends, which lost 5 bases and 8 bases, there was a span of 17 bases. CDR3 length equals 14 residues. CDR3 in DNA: TGTGCCAGCAGCAATTGGGGGATCGCGCGTACGCAGTATTTT. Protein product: CASSNWGIARTQYF.

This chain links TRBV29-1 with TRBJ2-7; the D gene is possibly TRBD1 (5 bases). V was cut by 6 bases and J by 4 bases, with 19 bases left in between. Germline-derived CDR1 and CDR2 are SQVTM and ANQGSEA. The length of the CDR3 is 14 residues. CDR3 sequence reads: CSVSKGKGLYEQYF. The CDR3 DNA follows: TGCAGCGTCTCGAAGGGGAAAGGCCTGTACGAGCAGTACTTC.

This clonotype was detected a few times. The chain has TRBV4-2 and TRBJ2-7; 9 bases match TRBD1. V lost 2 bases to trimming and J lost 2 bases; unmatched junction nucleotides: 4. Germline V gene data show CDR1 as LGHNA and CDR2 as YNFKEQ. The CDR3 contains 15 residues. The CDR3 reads CASSQPGQGTYEQYF. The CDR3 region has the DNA TGTGCCAGCAGCCAACCGGGACAGGGAACCTACGAGCAGTACTTC.

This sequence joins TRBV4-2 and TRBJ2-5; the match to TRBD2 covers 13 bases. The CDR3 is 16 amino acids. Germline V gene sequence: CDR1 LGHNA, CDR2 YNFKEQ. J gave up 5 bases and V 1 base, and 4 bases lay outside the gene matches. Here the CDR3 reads CASSQAGLAGVETQYF. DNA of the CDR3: TGTGCCAGCAGCCAAGCAGGACTAGCGGGGGTCGAGACCCAGTACTTC.

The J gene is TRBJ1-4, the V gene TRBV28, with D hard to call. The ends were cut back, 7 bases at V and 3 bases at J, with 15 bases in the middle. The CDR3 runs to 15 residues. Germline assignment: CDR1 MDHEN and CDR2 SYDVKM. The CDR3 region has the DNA TGTGCCAGCAACCCGTGGGCCGATGCTAATGAAAAACTGTTTTTT. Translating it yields CASNPWADANEKLFF.